This T cell receptor beta chain was captured in a study of shared clonotypes between healthy human individuals. Study background: The study used three CD4 naive, three CD4 memory, two CD8 naive and one CD8 memory plate per donor.

Germline assignment: CDR1 MNHNY and CDR2 SVGAGI (reference sequence). The CDR3 is made up of 13 amino acids. V lost 5 bases, J lost 2 bases, and 9 bases lay in between. About this clone itself: Its antigen is as yet unknown.

Study-wide points: Clonotypes that were shared across a handful of donors made up around 5% of naive CD4 clonotypes.

The repertoire was sequenced with immunoSEQ multiplex PCR; TCRdb's copy has only in-frame clones and lacks some. The table shows over 950,000 clones, with around 77% occurring only once. The study enrolled healthy HIV-negative adults without recent acute infections or vaccinations as donors. The origin of this receptor is a man aged 18-30 years in good health. Some clones in this sample may be carry-over from other donors' samples. J is TRBJ2-5 and V is TRBV6-6, with a weak D call TRBD1 (6 bases). The specimen was memory CD4+ T cells from PBMCs. Sample subset: CD45RA-negative fraction. The CDR3 DNA is TGTGCCAGCAGTCGCCAGGGGCAAGAGACCCAGTACTTC. Translating it yields CASSRQGQETQYF.